These T cell receptor beta chains were read from a single sample in a study of T-cell reconstitution after alpha-beta-depleted transplantation in children. TCRdb re-called the PCR reads with MiXCR, one entry per CDR3 protein. The top ten clones hold roughly 3.3% of a sample with a few hundred thousand distinct CDR3 sequences, approximately 20% of them seen once. Material: PBMCs from the stem cell graft donor, obtained from the stem cell graft. These receptors came from a human donor who donated a stem cell graft to a child with acute lymphoblastic leukemia. The CDR3 runs from the conserved cysteine through the conserved F or W. The D gene is left open where the match is weak. Some rows have no size entry. The others give once, few or many, or a class for an expanded clone.

>.|TRBV12-3/TRBV12-4|.|TRBJ2-3
TGTGCCAGCAGTTTAATGATCAGTTTGGGGGGTACGCAGTATTTT
CASSLMISLGGTQYF
>TRBD2|TRBV20-1|.|TRBJ2-1
TGCAGTGCTAGAGATCGGGCGGGAGGATTACAGTTCTTC
CSARDRAGGLQFF
>.|TRBV29-1|few|TRBJ1-3
TGCAGCGTGGCAACAGGGTCTGGAAACACCATATATTTT
CSVATGSGNTIYF
>.|TRBV11-1|.|TRBJ1-6
TGTGCCAGCAGACGACAAGGGCCGGGGGATTATAATTCACCCCTCCACTTT
CASRRQGPGDYNSPLHF
>.|TRBV4-1|.|TRBJ2-7
TGCGCCAGCAGCAACCGCAGGGACGTGGCCTACGAGCAGTACTTC
CASSNRRDVAYEQYF
>.|TRBV20-1|.|TRBJ2-3
TGCAGTGTTCCCAATTCTTGGGGAGATACGCAGTATTTT
CSVPNSWGDTQYF
>.|TRBV12-3/TRBV12-4|few|TRBJ2-1
TGTGCCAGCAGTCAAGGAGTTGCAAGGTACGGGGATGAGCAGTTCTTC
CASSQGVARYGDEQFF
>TRBD2|TRBV7-6|.|TRBJ2-1
TGTGCCAGCAGCTACTCCCCAGCGGGAGGTTCCTACAATGAGCAGTTCTTC
CASSYSPAGGSYNEQFF
>TRBD1|TRBV20-1|.|TRBJ2-7
TGCAGTGCTAGAACAGGGGTTTCGTACGAGCAGTACTTC
CSARTGVSYEQYF
>.|TRBV7-9|.|TRBJ2-2
TGTGCCAGCAGCTTACGTGGGACGGGGAACACCGGGGAGCTGTTTTTT
CASSLRGTGNTGELFF
>TRBD2|TRBV2|few|TRBJ2-3
TGTGCCAGCATCAGGGGGACTAGCGGCACAGATACGCAGTATTTT
CASIRGTSGTDTQYF
>.|TRBV12-3/TRBV12-4|.|TRBJ2-7
TGTGCCAGCAGTTCGCAGGGGACCGGGACCGTCTTCCGCGAGCAGTACTTC
CASSSQGTGTVFREQYF
>.|TRBV30|few|TRBJ1-2
TGTGCCTGGAGTGTAAATTGGTCTCGGGGCTACACCTTC
CAWSVNWSRGYTF
>TRBD1|TRBV4-2|few|TRBJ2-4
TGTGCCAGCAGCTGGACAGGGGCCAAAAACATTCAGTACTTC
CASSWTGAKNIQYF